One and the same sample provided the 22 T cell receptor beta chains below, sequenced in a study of PD-1 blockade in classical Hodgkin lymphoma. Time point described: cycle 4 day 1 (C4D1), after more than 5 weeks of nivolumab. All the patients suffered relapse after autologous stem cell transplantation, and brentuximab vedotin exposure differed. CD4+ T cells were purified from thawed PBMCs by negative selection. Repertoires were generated with immunoSEQ multiplex PCR, while TCRdb's copy carries only in-frame clones and drops some. The sample includes 25,000 to 30,000 clones, less than 80% of them seen just once. The material was CD4+ T cells from blood, obtained before the fourth cycle of nivolumab. These receptors all stem from a human donor with classical Hodgkin lymphoma.

V gene TRBV19 combines with J gene TRBJ2-5; tentative D call: TRBD1 (6 bases). With 2 bases removed from V and 5 bases from J, the gap between germline ends came to 9 bases. The CDR3 is 13 amino acids. Per germline, CDR1 LNHDA and CDR2 SQIVND (reference sequence). The CDR3 DNA sequence: TGTGCCAGTAGTATATCTGACAGGGAGACCCAGTACTTC. Residues: CASSISDRETQYF.

Here the CDR3 reads CSAGGYEQYF. CDR3 DNA sequence: TGCAGTGCTGGGGGCTACGAGCAGTACTTC. The rearrangement links TRBV20-1 to TRBJ2-7; the D call may be TRBD1 or TRBD2 (5 bases each). V was clipped by 5 bases and J by 3 bases, with 5 bases between them. Germline V CDR1 and CDR2: DFQATT, SNEGSKA (reference sequence). The CDR3 consists of 10 residues.

This clone was seen a single time. The chain couples TRBV11-2 to TRBJ2-7; 9 nucleotides align to TRBD1. CDR3 size: 15 residues. V dropped 1 base and J dropped 3; count of bases not matched to a gene: 4. Germline CDR1 SGHAT, CDR2 FQNNGV. This chain's CDR3 is CASSLGGQGFYEQYF. The CDR3 coding sequence is TGTGCCAGCAGCTTAGGGGGACAGGGATTCTACGAGCAGTACTTC. The variable domain in full, with the rest retrieved from reference TRBV11-2 and TRBJ2-7, is EAGVAQSPRYKIIEKRQSVAFWCNPISGHATLYWYQQILGQGPKLLIQFQNNGVVDDSQLPKDRFSAERLKGVDSTLKIQPAKLEDSAVYLCASSLGGQGFYEQYFGPGTRLTVT.

The chain uses TRBV19 and TRBJ1-2; D unclear. The CDR3 runs 12 residues. V lost 4 bases and J 7 bases, leaving 10 bases between the germline ends. Germline CDR1 and CDR2: LNHDA and SQIVND (reference sequence). The CDR3 DNA is TGTGCCAGTAGTACCCGTGAGGGTGGCTACACCTTC. As protein: CASSTREGGYTF.

The V gene is TRBV15, the J gene TRBJ2-2; tentatively, D is TRBD1 or TRBD2 (5 bases each). CDR3 length: 14 amino acids. Between the trimmed V and J ends, which lost 3 bases and 1 base, there was a span of 6 bases. Germline CDR1 LNHNV, CDR2 YYDKDF (reference sequence). CDR3 sequence (DNA): TGTGCCACCAGCAGGGGGGTGAACACCGGGGAGCTGTTTTTT. Protein product: CATSRGVNTGELFF.

The rearrangement joins TRBV10-3 to TRBJ2-4; D might be TRBD1 or TRBD2, each matching 5 bases. The CDR3 loop spans 16 amino acids. The V end was cut by 8 bases, the J end by 0 bases, with 17 bases between. CDR1 is ENHRY, CDR2 SYGVKD, per germline. CDR3 coding DNA: TGTGCCATCCGCCGGGACGACGGACTAGCCAAAAACATTCAGTACTTC. Its translation: CAIRRDDGLAKNIQYF.

The chain uses TRBV7-9 and TRBJ2-7; no firm D call. Trimming shortened V by 3 bases and J by 5 bases, and 8 bases separated the two germline ends. Germline values: CDR1 SEHNR, CDR2 FQNEAQ (reference sequence). The CDR3 has 12 residues. The chain's CDR3 is CASSLVTHEQYF. CDR3 sequence (DNA): TGTGCCAGCAGCTTGGTTACCCACGAGCAGTACTTC.

V usage is TRBV19 and J usage is TRBJ2-1, with 7 bases fitting TRBD2. CDR3 size: 18 residues. J was trimmed by 0 bases and V by 0 bases; bases with no gene match: 8. From germline, CDR1 is LNHDA and CDR2 SQIVND (reference sequence). CDR3 in amino acids: CASSIDWGRASSYNEQFF. The CDR3 region has the DNA TGTGCCAGTAGTATAGATTGGGGGAGGGCCAGCTCCTACAATGAGCAGTTCTTC.

CDR3 DNA: TGTGCCAGCAGAGGACTTTCAGAGACCCAGTACTTC. This codes for CASRGLSETQYF. The chain employs TRBV7-9 and TRBJ2-5, with TRBD2 as a possible D gene (5 bases). The CDR3 runs to 12 residues. Per the germline V gene, CDR1 is SEHNR and CDR2 is FQNEAQ (reference sequence). V was clipped by 6 bases and J by 4 bases, with 9 bases between them.

This sequence joins TRBV4-2 and TRBJ2-5; D is perhaps TRBD1 or TRBD2 (5 bases each). The CDR3 consists of 16 residues. V was clipped by 4 bases and J by 5 bases, with 20 bases between them. The germline CDR1 and CDR2 sequences are LGHNA and YNFKEQ. CDR3 in amino acids: CASSLDGARTGETQYF. DNA for the CDR3: TGTGCCAGCAGCCTAGACGGGGCGAGGACCGGGGAGACCCAGTACTTC.

This chain connects TRBV2 to TRBJ1-6, with no clear D. Germline loops: CDR1 SNHLY, CDR2 FYNNEI. There are 16 residues in the CDR3. Trimming pared 2 bases from V and 0 bases from J, leaving 8 bases between. The CDR3 DNA reads TGTGCCAGCAGTGAAACGAGGAGCTCCTATAATTCACCCCTCCACTTT. This codes for CASSETRSSYNSPLHF.

This sequence joins TRBV2 and TRBJ1-6; possibly TRBD1 for D (6 bases). Germline V lookup: CDR1 SNHLY, CDR2 FYNNEI. This CDR3 is built from 15 residues. Trimming removed 7 bases at V and 4 bases at J, with 14 bases between. CDR3 residues: CASKYEGGYNSPLHF. The CDR3 DNA reads TGTGCCAGCAAGTATGAGGGGGGATATAATTCACCCCTCCACTTT.

The genes are TRBV2 and TRBJ2-5; TRBD2 agrees at 9 bases. The CDR3 covers 14 residues. From germline, CDR1 is SNHLY and CDR2 FYNNEI. V lost 6 bases and J lost 5; bases outside the gene matches: 7. The CDR3 nucleotides read TGTGCCAGCAGCGTTAGCGGGGGAGTGGAGACCCAGTACTTC. Amino acid sequence: CASSVSGGVETQYF.

V is TRBV27 and J is TRBJ2-6; D might be TRBD2 (5 bases). CDR1 is MNHEY and CDR2 is SMNVEV in the germline V gene (reference sequence). This CDR3 contains 15 residues. V was cut by 2 bases and J by 2 bases, with 7 bases left in between. The CDR3 DNA reads TGTGCCAGCAGTTTAATGGGAGCTGGGGCCAACGTCCTGACTTTC. The encoded protein is CASSLMGAGANVLTF.

This clone was detected once. This chain uses TRBV9 with TRBJ2-3; D remains ambiguous. Trimming pared 0 bases from V and 0 bases from J, leaving 5 bases between. Germline values: CDR1 SGDLS, CDR2 YYNGEE. CDR3 length equals 14 residues. The DNA for the CDR3 is TGTGCCAGCAGCGTAGCATCTAGCACAGATACGCAGTATTTT. Translated, it gives CASSVASSTDTQYF. Full variable domain (remainder filled in from reference TRBV9 and TRBJ2-3): DSGVTQTPKHLITATGQRVTLRCSPRSGDLSVYWYQQSLDQGLQFLIQYYNGEERAKGNILERFSAQQFPDLHSELNLSSLELGDSALYFCASSVASSTDTQYFGPGTRLTVL.

The J gene is TRBJ2-1, the V gene TRBV7-2; TRBD2 agrees at 8 bases. CDR1 is SGHTA and CDR2 is FQGNSA in the germline V gene. The trim removed 3 bases at V and 0 bases at J, leaving 13 bases unmatched. The CDR3 totals 19 residues. CDR3 DNA sequence: TGTGCCAGCAGCTTTGCGGGGGGCCGAGGTCGAAGCTCCTACAATGAGCAGTTCTTC. It yields the protein CASSFAGGRGRSSYNEQFF.

This clone was observed once. The chain is built from TRBV6-1 and TRBJ2-7, with a tentative D call TRBD1 (6 bases). Trimming removed 10 bases from V and 3 bases from J, with 19 bases in between. CDR1 and CDR2 from the germline V gene are MNHNS and SASEGT. The CDR3 is 14 amino acids. The CDR3 DNA follows: TGTGCCACCTTCCGACAGGTCGACTTCTACGAGCAGTACTTC. Encoded protein: CATFRQVDFYEQYF.

The rearrangement uses TRBV5-1 and TRBJ1-1; D not resolved. The CDR3 is 16 residues long. Trimming pared 0 bases from V and 4 bases from J, leaving 16 bases between. Germline CDR1 is SGHRS and CDR2 is YFSETQ. The CDR3 DNA reads TGCGCCAGCAGCTTGGGGCCCCTGGGCGGGAGCACTGAAGCTTTCTTT. This encodes CASSLGPLGGSTEAFF.

The chain uses TRBV6-5 and TRBJ2-7, with 8 bases that match TRBD2. The germline V gene encodes CDR1 MNHEY and CDR2 SVGAGI. This CDR3 is 13 amino acids long. Germline trimming cut 8 bases from V and 2 bases from J; bases unmatched to any gene: 5. CDR3 bases: TGTGCCAGCTGGGGACTAGGAGCCTACGAGCAGTACTTC. Translation: CASWGLGAYEQYF.

This sequence joins TRBV30 and TRBJ2-1; 8 bases are a match to TRBD2. The CDR3 consists of 13 residues. V trimming: 1 base; J trimming: 7 bases; junction bases outside the gene matches: 3. The germline gives CDR1 GTSNPN, CDR2 SVGIG (reference sequence). CDR3 DNA: TGTGCCTGGAGTGGGGGACTAGGGAATGAGCAGTTCTTC. Its translation is CAWSGGLGNEQFF.

The chain has TRBV6-6 and TRBJ2-2, with 9 bases matching TRBD2. This CDR3 has 13 residues. The J segment lost 6 bases and the V segment lost 8 bases, leaving 4 bases of the junction unmatched. Germline-derived CDR1 and CDR2 are MNHNY and SVGAGI (reference sequence). CDR3 coding DNA: TGTGCCAGCTGTCTAGCGGGATCCGGGGAGCTGTTTTTT. It encodes CASCLAGSGELFF.

V is TRBV2 and J is TRBJ2-7, with 7 bases that match TRBD2. The V segment lost 3 bases and the J segment 1 base; nucleotides outside the gene matches: 3. Per germline, CDR1 SNHLY and CDR2 FYNNEI. The CDR3 is 14 amino acids. CDR3 sequence reads: CASSEGGNSYEQYF. CDR3 nucleotide sequence: TGTGCCAGCAGTGAGGGAGGGAATTCCTACGAGCAGTACTTC.